The sequence of this T cell receptor (beta chain) was determined in a study of siplizumab effects on memory and regulatory T cells. Findings of the study overall: Naive-or-memory phenotypes were unassignable for roughly 80-96% of proliferating CD4+ or CD8+ clones. Among sequences traceable to unstimulated CD4+ memory cells, alloreactive ones were significantly reduced by siplizumab. With siplizumab, Treg-derived clones averaged roughly 69% of mappable alloreactive CD4+ clones, versus 26.9% in controls. Unstimulated subsets accounted for the mapping of only a minor share of the clones that were alloreactive.

The CDR3 is 13 residues long. CDR1 and CDR2 from the germline V gene are SEHNR and FQNEAQ (reference sequence). Trimming pared 5 bases from V and 6 bases from J, leaving 13 bases between. With regard to this clone: The target antigen is unknown.

The data were produced by immunoSEQ multiplex PCR, yet TCRdb's version contains in-frame clones alone and is incomplete. The table has about 100,000 clones, 91% seen once; the top ten hold roughly 0.15%. This clonotype was obtained from a human donor in good health. The chain links TRBV7-9 to TRBJ1-2; tentatively, D is TRBD1 (6 bases). Sequences were obtained from CD4+ T cells sorted from blood. The CDR3 sequence: CASSVQGWNGYTF. The DNA for the CDR3 is TGTGCCAGCAGCGTACAGGGTTGGAATGGCTACACCTTC.